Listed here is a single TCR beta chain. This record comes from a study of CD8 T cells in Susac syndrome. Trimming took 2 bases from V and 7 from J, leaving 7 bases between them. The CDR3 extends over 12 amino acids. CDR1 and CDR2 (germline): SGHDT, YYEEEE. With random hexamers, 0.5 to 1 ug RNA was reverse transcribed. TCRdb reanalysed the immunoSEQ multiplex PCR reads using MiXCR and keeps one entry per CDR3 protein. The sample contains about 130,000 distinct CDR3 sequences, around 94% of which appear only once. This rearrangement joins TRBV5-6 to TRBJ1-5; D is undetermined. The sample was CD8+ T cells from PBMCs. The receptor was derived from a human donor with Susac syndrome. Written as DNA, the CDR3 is TGTGCCAGCAGCTTAGGCCAGCAGCCCCAGCATTTT. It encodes CASSLGQQPQHF.